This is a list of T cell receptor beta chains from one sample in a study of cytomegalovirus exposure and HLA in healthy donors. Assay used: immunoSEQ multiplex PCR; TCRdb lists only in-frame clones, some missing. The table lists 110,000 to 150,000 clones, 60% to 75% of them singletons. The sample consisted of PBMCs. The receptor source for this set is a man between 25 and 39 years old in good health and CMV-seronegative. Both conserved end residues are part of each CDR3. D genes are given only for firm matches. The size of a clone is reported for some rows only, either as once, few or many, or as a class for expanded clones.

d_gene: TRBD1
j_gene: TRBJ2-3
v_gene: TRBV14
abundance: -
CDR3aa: CASSQEGTGSYTQYF
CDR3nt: TGTGCCAGCAGCCAGGAGGGGACAGGGTCCTATACGCAGTATTTT

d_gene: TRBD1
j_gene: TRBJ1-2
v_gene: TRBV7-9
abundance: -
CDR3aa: CASSAQGAYGYTF
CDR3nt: TGTGCCAGCAGCGCACAGGGGGCCTATGGCTACACCTTC

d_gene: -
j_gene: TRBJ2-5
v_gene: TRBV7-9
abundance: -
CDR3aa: CASSPRPDRGGTQYF
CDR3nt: TGTGCCAGCAGCCCACGGCCGGACCGAGGGGGGACCCAGTACTTC

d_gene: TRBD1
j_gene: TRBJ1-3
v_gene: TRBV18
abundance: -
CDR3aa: CASSDHPGQGFSGNTIYF
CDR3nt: TGTGCCAGCTCTGACCATCCGGGACAGGGGTTCTCTGGAAACACCATATATTTT

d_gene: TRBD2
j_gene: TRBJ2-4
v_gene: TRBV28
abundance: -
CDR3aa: CASSPSGGAGNSQYF
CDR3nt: TGTGCCAGCAGTCCCAGCGGGGGGGCCGGAAACAGTCAGTACTTC

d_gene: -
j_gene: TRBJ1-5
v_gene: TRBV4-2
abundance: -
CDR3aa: CASSPDGGGNQPQHF
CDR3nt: TGTGCCAGCAGCCCGGATGGCGGGGGAAATCAGCCCCAGCATTTT

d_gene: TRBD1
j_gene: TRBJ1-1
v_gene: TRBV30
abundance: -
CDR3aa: CAWRGQGSKAEAFF
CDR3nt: TGTGCCTGGAGGGGACAGGGTTCAAAGGCTGAAGCTTTCTTT

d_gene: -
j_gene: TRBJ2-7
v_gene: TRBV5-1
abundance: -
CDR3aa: CASSVVPGQRFEQYF
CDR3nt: TGCGCCAGCAGCGTAGTACCGGGACAAAGGTTCGAGCAGTACTTC

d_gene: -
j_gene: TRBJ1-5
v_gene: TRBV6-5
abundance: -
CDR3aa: CASSSRGVQPQHF
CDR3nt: TGTGCCAGCAGTTCTCGGGGTGTTCAGCCCCAGCATTTT

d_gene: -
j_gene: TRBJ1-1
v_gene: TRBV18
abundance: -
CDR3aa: CASSPNSGQTEAFF
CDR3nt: TGTGCCAGCTCACCAAATTCAGGGCAAACTGAAGCTTTCTTT

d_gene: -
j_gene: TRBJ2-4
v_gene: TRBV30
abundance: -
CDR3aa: CAWSMNGRTENSQYF
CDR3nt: TGTGCCTGGAGTATGAACGGGAGAACGGAAAACAGTCAGTACTTC

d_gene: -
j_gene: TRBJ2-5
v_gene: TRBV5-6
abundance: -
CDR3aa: CASSFWGPKEETQYF
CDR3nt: TGTGCCAGCAGCTTTTGGGGGCCCAAGGAGGAGACCCAGTACTTC

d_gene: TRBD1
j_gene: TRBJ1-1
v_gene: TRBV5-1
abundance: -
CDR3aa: CASSLADRSNTEAFF
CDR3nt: TGCGCCAGCAGCTTGGCGGACAGGTCGAACACTGAAGCTTTCTTT

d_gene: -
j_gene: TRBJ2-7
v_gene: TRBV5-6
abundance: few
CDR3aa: CASSLEGDEQYF
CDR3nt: TGTGCCAGCAGCTTGGAGGGGGACGAGCAGTACTTC

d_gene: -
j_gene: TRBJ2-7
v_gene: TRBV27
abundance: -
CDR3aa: CASRLQGSVNEQYF
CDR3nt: TGTGCCAGCAGGTTACAGGGATCGGTGAACGAGCAGTACTTC

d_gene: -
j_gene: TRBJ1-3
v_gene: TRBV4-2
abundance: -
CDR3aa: CASSQEAGPGNTIYF
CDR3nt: TGTGCCAGCAGCCAAGAGGCGGGACCTGGAAACACCATATATTTT

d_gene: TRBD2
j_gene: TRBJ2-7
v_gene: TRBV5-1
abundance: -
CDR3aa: CASSSGTSGSLSSEQYF
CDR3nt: TGCGCCAGCAGCTCCGGGACTAGCGGGAGTCTCTCCTCCGAGCAGTACTTC

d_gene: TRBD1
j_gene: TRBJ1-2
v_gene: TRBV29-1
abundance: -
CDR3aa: CSGGTALYGYTF
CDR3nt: TGCAGCGGGGGGACAGCCCTTTATGGCTACACCTTC

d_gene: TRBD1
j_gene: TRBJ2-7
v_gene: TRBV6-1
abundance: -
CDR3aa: CASSERRTGNYEQYF
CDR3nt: TGTGCCAGCAGTGAAAGGCGGACAGGGAACTACGAGCAGTACTTC

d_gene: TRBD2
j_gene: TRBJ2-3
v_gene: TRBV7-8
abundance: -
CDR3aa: CASSLGRSGGTDTQYF
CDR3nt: TGTGCCAGCAGCCTAGGAAGGAGCGGGGGCACAGATACGCAGTATTTT

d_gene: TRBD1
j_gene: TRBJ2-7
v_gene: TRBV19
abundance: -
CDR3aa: CASSIGGTGPYEQYF
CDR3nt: TGTGCCAGTAGTATAGGGGGGACAGGACCCTACGAGCAGTACTTC

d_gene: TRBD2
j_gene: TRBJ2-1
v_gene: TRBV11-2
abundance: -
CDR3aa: CASSPTSGSYEQFF
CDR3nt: TGTGCCAGCAGCCCTACTAGCGGGAGCTATGAGCAGTTCTTC

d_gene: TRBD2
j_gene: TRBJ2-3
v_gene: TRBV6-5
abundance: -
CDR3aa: CASRGLGTDTQYF
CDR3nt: TGTGCCAGCAGAGGACTAGGCACAGATACGCAGTATTTT

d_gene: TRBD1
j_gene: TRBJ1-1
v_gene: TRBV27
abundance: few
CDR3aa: CASSLGQGAEAFF
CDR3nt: TGTGCCAGCAGTTTAGGGCAGGGGGCTGAAGCTTTCTTT

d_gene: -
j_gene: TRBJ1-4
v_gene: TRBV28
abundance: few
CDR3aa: CASLMAGANEKLFF
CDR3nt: TGTGCCAGCCTCATGGCAGGGGCGAACGAAAAACTGTTTTTT

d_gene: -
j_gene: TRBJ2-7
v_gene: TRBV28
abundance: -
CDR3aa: CASSWDKSYEQYF
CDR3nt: TGTGCCAGCAGTTGGGACAAATCCTACGAGCAGTACTTC

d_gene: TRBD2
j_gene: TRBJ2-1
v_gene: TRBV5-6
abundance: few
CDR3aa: CASSLSGSSNEQFF
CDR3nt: TGTGCCAGCAGCCTTAGCGGGTCCTCCAATGAGCAGTTCTTC

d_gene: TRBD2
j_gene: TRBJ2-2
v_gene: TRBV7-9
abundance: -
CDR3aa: CASSSTSGNTGELFF
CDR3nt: TGTGCCAGCAGCTCTACTAGCGGGAACACCGGGGAGCTGTTTTTT

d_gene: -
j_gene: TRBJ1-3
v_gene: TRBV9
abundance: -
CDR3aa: CASSVSFSGNTIYF
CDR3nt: TGTGCCAGCAGCGTGTCTTTCTCTGGAAACACCATATATTTT

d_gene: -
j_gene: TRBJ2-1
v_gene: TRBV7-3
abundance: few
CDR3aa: CASSFIGGEQFF
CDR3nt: TGTGCCAGCAGCTTCATAGGAGGGGAGCAGTTCTTC

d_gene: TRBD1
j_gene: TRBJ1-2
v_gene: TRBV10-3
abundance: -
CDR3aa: CAISETGANYGYTF
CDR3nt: TGTGCCATCAGCGAGACAGGGGCGAACTATGGCTACACCTTC

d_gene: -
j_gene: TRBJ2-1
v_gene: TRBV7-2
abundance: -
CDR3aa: CASSPQAPGSYNEQFF
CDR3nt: TGTGCCAGCAGCCCCCAGGCACCAGGTTCCTACAATGAGCAGTTCTTC

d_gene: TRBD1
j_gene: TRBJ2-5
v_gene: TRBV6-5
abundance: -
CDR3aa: CASRSTGTETQYF
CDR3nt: TGTGCCAGCAGATCGACAGGGACGGAGACCCAGTACTTC

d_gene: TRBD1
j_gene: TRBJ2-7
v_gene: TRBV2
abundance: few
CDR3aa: CASRRDRGRDYEQYF
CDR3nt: TGTGCCAGCAGGCGCGACAGGGGGCGGGACTACGAGCAGTACTTC

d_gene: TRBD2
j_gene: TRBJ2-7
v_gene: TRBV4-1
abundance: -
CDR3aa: CASSQGLAGAGEQYF
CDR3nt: TGCGCCAGCAGCCAAGGTCTAGCGGGAGCTGGTGAGCAGTACTTC

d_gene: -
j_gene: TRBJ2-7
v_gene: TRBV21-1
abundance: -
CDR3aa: CASSKKPGDGEQYF
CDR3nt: TGTGCCAGCAGCAAAAAACCGGGAGACGGCGAGCAGTACTTC

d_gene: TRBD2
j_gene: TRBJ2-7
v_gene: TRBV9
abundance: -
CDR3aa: CAIDGGLAGYEQYF
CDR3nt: TGTGCCATCGACGGTGGGCTAGCGGGGTACGAGCAGTACTTC